Shown below are 24 T cell receptor beta chains from a single sample sequenced in a study of T cells after yellow fever vaccination (dated by TCRdb to about 2019). The receptor library was made with 5' RACE. TCRdb records Illumina HiSeq 2500 as the sequencer. TCRdb reran the public reads through fastp at Q25 and MiXCR, keeping productive beta chains. Duplicate CDR3 protein sequences are folded into a single record with the most common DNA and genes. For this sample there are hundreds of thousands of distinct CDR3 sequences; roughly 19% appear just once. 13% to 15% of the sample is held by the ten biggest clonotypes. The treatment or condition label, read with the paper, signifies: live attenuated yellow fever vaccine strain. The starting material was PBMCs, obtained 15 days after the yellow fever booster vaccination. The receptors come from a young man who received the YFV17D yellow fever vaccine.

The V gene is TRBV4-1, the J gene TRBJ2-1, with 14 bases identical to TRBD2. This CDR3 spans 20 amino acids. The V gene's germline CDR1 is MGHRA and CDR2 YSYEKL. V shed 2 bases, J shed 5 bases, and the junction held 14 bases outside the gene matches. CDR3 in amino acids: CASSQSGAGTSGSRNNEQFF. The CDR3 DNA sequence: TGCGCCAGCAGCCAATCTGGAGCGGGGACTAGCGGGAGTAGGAACAATGAGCAGTTCTTC.

This chain uses TRBV6-1 with TRBJ2-5, with 8 positions matching TRBD2. After removal of 6 bases from V and 2 bases from J, the junction contained 8 bases not matched to a gene. Germline lookup yields CDR1 MNHNS and CDR2 SASEGT. The CDR3 is 15 residues long. CDR3 region: CASSSPLAGQETQYF. In DNA, the CDR3 is TGTGCCAGCAGCTCCCCTTTAGCGGGGCAAGAGACCCAGTACTTC.

This clonotype was counted a single time. The V gene is TRBV6-1, the J gene TRBJ2-5, with 7 bases aligning to TRBD1. This CDR3 contains 14 residues. The V segment lost 3 bases and the J segment 5 bases; nucleotides outside the gene matches: 6. Germline V gives CDR1 MNHNS, CDR2 SASEGT. CDR3 sequence: CASSDTGARETQYF. The CDR3 coding sequence is TGTGCCAGCAGTGATACAGGGGCCCGGGAGACCCAGTACTTC.

This clonotype turned up a few times. The chain combines TRBV20-1 with TRBJ2-2; D uncertain. The CDR3 contains 11 residues. Trimming stripped 2 bases from V and 7 bases from J, with 5 bases between. Germline V gene data show CDR1 as DFQATT and CDR2 as SNEGSKA (reference sequence). This CDR3 is CSARYGGELFF. The CDR3 DNA follows: TGCAGTGCTAGATACGGCGGGGAGCTGTTTTTT.

This clonotype was detected only a few times. This chain links TRBV20-1 with TRBJ2-1; D may match TRBD1 or TRBD2 (5 bases each). Trimming shortened V by 0 bases and J by 0 bases, and 12 bases separated the two germline ends. There are 16 residues in the CDR3. Germline assignment: CDR1 DFQATT and CDR2 SNEGSKA (reference sequence). The CDR3 protein is CSARDRDRSSYNEQFF. DNA for the CDR3: TGCAGTGCTAGAGATCGGGACCGCAGCTCCTACAATGAGCAGTTCTTC.

The chain links TRBV5-1 to TRBJ2-5; 8 bases align to TRBD1. Germline CDR1 is SGHRS and CDR2 is YFSETQ. Unmatched junction bases numbered 3, after V lost 2 bases and J lost 0 bases. The CDR3 covers 15 residues. CDR3 protein: CASSFQGQDQETQYF. As DNA, the CDR3 is TGCGCCAGCAGCTTCCAGGGACAGGACCAAGAGACCCAGTACTTC.

The CDR3 loop reads CASSTPTALNTGELFF. The DNA of the CDR3 is TGCGCCAGCAGCACACCGACGGCTTTGAACACCGGGGAGCTGTTTTTT. This chain links TRBV5-1 with TRBJ2-2; no reliable D call. This CDR3 has 16 amino acids. V lost 4 bases and J lost 1, with 14 bases in between. Germline-derived CDR1 and CDR2 are SGHRS and YFSETQ.

The chain employs TRBV20-1 and TRBJ2-7; D possibly uses TRBD1 or TRBD2 (6 bases each). Trimming took off 1 base at V and 4 bases at J, with 11 bases between the two ends. The germline CDR1 and CDR2 sequences are DFQATT and SNEGSKA (reference sequence). This CDR3 spans 13 amino acids. CDR3 nucleotides: TGCAGTGCTAGAGGTGGAGGGGGTTACGAGCAGTACTTC. Translating it yields CSARGGGGYEQYF.

The J gene is TRBJ2-7, the V gene TRBV3-1; tentatively, D is TRBD2 (5 bases). Germline CDR1 and CDR2: LGHDT and YNNKEL (reference sequence). The CDR3 length is 14 residues. Deletions cut 1 base from V and 4 bases from J, with 11 bases between. The CDR3 nucleotides are TGTGCCAGCAGCCAAGTATACAGCGGTTACGAGCAGTACTTC. It codes for CASSQVYSGYEQYF.

This chain joins TRBV24-1 and TRBJ2-3; D unclear. Germline V gives CDR1 KGHDR, CDR2 SFDVKD. The CDR3 spans 14 residues. The ends were cut back, 3 bases at V and 5 bases at J, with 11 bases in the middle. CDR3 DNA: TGTGCCACCAGTGATACCAGGTCGGGAGATACGCAGTATTTT. Amino acid sequence: CATSDTRSGDTQYF.

The genes are TRBV10-3 and TRBJ1-5, with D hard to call. The CDR3 has 15 residues. Germline V gene sequence: CDR1 ENHRY, CDR2 SYGVKD. V lost 0 bases to trimming and J lost 6 bases, with 12 bases between them. The CDR3 sequence is CAISESNTSGQPQHF. The DNA of the CDR3 is TGTGCCATCAGTGAGTCGAACACCTCAGGTCAGCCCCAGCATTTT.

Many counts were recorded for this clonotype. The chain carries TRBV24-1 and TRBJ2-3; perhaps TRBD1 as D (6 bases). The V gene's germline CDR1 is KGHDR and CDR2 SFDVKD. This CDR3 is 15 amino acids long. V was trimmed by 2 bases and J by 2 bases, leaving 10 bases between them. CDR3 residues: CATSDSRQVTDTQYF. The CDR3 DNA follows: TGTGCCACCAGTGATTCACGACAGGTCACAGATACGCAGTATTTT.

This clonotype was seen repeatedly, ten times or more. J is TRBJ2-1 and V is TRBV7-8; a weak D match, TRBD1 (5 bases). Trimming cost V 3 bases and J 3 bases, with 18 bases left between them. Germline CDR1 SGHVS, CDR2 FQNEAQ. This CDR3 contains 17 residues. CDR3 nucleotide sequence: TGTGCCAGCAGCTTTTTGACAGCCCAAGCCCTCTACAATGAGCAGTTCTTC. It codes for CASSFLTAQALYNEQFF.

This clonotype came up a few times. The V gene is TRBV7-2, the J gene TRBJ2-2, with D unclear. Trimming took 5 bases from V and 8 from J, leaving 9 bases between them. This CDR3 is 12 amino acids long. Germline CDR1 reads SGHTA; CDR2 reads FQGNSA. The CDR3 loop reads CASSPPWGELFF. The CDR3 coding sequence is TGTGCCAGCAGCCCACCTTGGGGGGAGCTGTTTTTT.

The V call is TRBV12-3 or TRBV12-4, the J call TRBJ2-6; D unclear. V was cut by 1 base and J by 8 bases, with 12 bases left in between. The CDR3 consists of 15 residues. CDR3 coding DNA: TGTGCCAGCAGTTTAGGGACCGGTTGGTCCAACGTCCTGACTTTC. As protein: CASSLGTGWSNVLTF.

This chain links TRBV5-5 with TRBJ2-3; 8 nucleotides line up with TRBD1. CDR1 and CDR2 from the germline V gene are SGHKS and YYEKEE (reference sequence). The ends lost 3 bases at V and 5 bases at J; junction bases unmatched: 2. This CDR3 region has 13 residues. In nucleotides, the CDR3 is TGTGCCAGCAGCTGGGGACAGGAAGATACGCAGTATTTT. Residues: CASSWGQEDTQYF.

V and J are TRBV7-9 and TRBJ2-3; 7 bases agree with TRBD2. Losses at the gene ends were 5 bases for V and 3 bases for J; bases not matched to a gene: 8. The CDR3 totals 15 residues. Germline loops: CDR1 SEHNR, CDR2 FQNEAQ (reference sequence). CDR3 DNA: TGTGCCAGCAGCACCCAATTGGGACTAACAGATACGCAGTATTTT. Its protein product is CASSTQLGLTDTQYF.

A few counts support this clonotype. The chain links TRBV5-1 to TRBJ2-1; 8 nucleotides match TRBD2. CDR3 length: 15 residues. V lost 4 bases to trimming and J lost 4 bases; unmatched junction nucleotides: 7. Germline CDR1 reads SGHRS; CDR2 reads YFSETQ. This chain's CDR3 is CASSSHSGIYNEQFF. The DNA for the CDR3 is TGCGCCAGCAGCAGTCATAGCGGGATTTACAATGAGCAGTTCTTC.

The V call is TRBV25-1, the J call TRBJ1-2, with 12 bases lining up with TRBD1. Germline V gene sequence: CDR1 MGHDK, CDR2 SYGVNS. The CDR3 runs to 18 residues. After removal of 9 bases from V and 3 bases from J, the junction contained 17 bases not matched to a gene. CDR3 sequence (DNA): TGTGCCAGTCGGTCCCTTTCCGGGACAGGGGGCGCGGACTATGGCTACACCTTC. It yields the protein CASRSLSGTGGADYGYTF.

About this clonotype: The junction departs from germline at one end; a sequencing error may be responsible. V usage is TRBV4-2 and J usage is TRBJ2-7; TRBD2 is a possible D gene (5 bases). The germline gives CDR1 LGHNA, CDR2 YNFKEQ. The CDR3 spans 13 residues. DNA for the CDR3: TGTGCCAGCAGCCAAGTGAGGGTCTCCGAGAAGTACTTC. This codes for CASSQVRVSEKYF.

This clonotype was seen a handful of times. The gene calls are TRBV7-2 and TRBJ2-1; 8 nucleotides agree with TRBD2. Germline CDR1 and CDR2: SGHTA and FQGNSA. J lost 9 bases, V lost 4 bases, and 2 bases had no gene match. The CDR3 is 12 residues long. The CDR3 is CASSSGGIEQFF. In DNA form, the CDR3 reads TGTGCCAGCAGCTCGGGAGGGATTGAGCAGTTCTTC.

The table lists this clonotype with a few counts. The chain carries TRBV7-2 and TRBJ2-2; D not certain. Trimming shortened V by 5 bases and J by 6 bases, and 10 bases separated the two germline ends. This CDR3 has 13 amino acids. Germline assignment: CDR1 SGHTA and CDR2 FQGNSA. As DNA, the CDR3 is TGTGCCAGCAGCACCACTCTTGCCGGGGAGCTGTTTTTT. Translation: CASSTTLAGELFF.

This chain joins TRBV27 and TRBJ2-7; D remains ambiguous. Germline assignment: CDR1 MNHEY and CDR2 SMNVEV (reference sequence). V lost 3 bases and J 5 bases, leaving 14 bases between the germline ends. CDR3 length: 14 amino acids. The CDR3 DNA sequence: TGTGCCAGCAGTTTGGTGGGCTCCTCGGACGAGCAGTACTTC. Translation gives CASSLVGSSDEQYF.

This clonotype was observed a few times. This chain links TRBV7-8 with TRBJ1-1, with no clear D. Germline-derived CDR1 and CDR2 are SGHVS and FQNEAQ. The CDR3 totals 13 residues. The V end was cut by 2 bases, the J end by 7 bases, with 11 bases between. The CDR3 DNA sequence: TGTGCCAGCAGCTTACTGATCCTCTTTGAAGCTTTCTTT. Protein: CASSLLILFEAFF.